What follows are 26 T cell receptor beta chains derived from one specimen sequenced in a study of cytomegalovirus exposure and HLA in healthy donors. TCRdb's copy holds only in-frame clones and misses some; the assay was immunoSEQ multiplex PCR. Here the sample spans approximately 120,000 clones, 94% being singletons. The sequenced sample was PBMCs. Receptor source: a woman aged 18-30 years in good health and CMV-seronegative.

This chain uses TRBV6-5 with TRBJ2-7; D perhaps matches TRBD2 (5 bases). Germline CDR1 MNHEY, CDR2 SVGAGI. V lost 6 bases and J lost 3, with 9 bases in between. The CDR3 consists of 12 residues. CDR3 sequence reads: CASSPGIYEQYF. Written as DNA, the CDR3 is TGTGCCAGCAGCCCGGGAATCTACGAGCAGTACTTC.

The J gene is TRBJ2-1, the V gene TRBV10-1; 8 bases are a match to TRBD2. J was trimmed by 8 bases and V by 3 bases; bases with no gene match: 9. Germline V CDR1 and CDR2: WNHNN, SYGVQD (reference sequence). The CDR3 spans 15 residues. CDR3 in amino acids: CASSDIGLAGDEQFF. CDR3 DNA: TGCGCCAGCAGTGATATAGGACTAGCTGGCGATGAGCAGTTCTTC.

V and J are TRBV19 and TRBJ2-6; no clear D gene. Trimming took 1 base from V and 2 from J, leaving 12 bases between them. Germline loops: CDR1 LNHDA, CDR2 SQIVND (reference sequence). The CDR3 is made up of 17 amino acids. The CDR3 sequence: CASSIGSGLAGANVLTF. The DNA of the CDR3 is TGTGCCAGTAGTATAGGATCAGGATTGGCTGGGGCCAACGTCCTGACTTTC.

CDR3 in DNA: TGTGCCAGCAGCTCACTAGGGACTAGCGGAAACTACGAGCAGTACTTC. Its translation is CASSSLGTSGNYEQYF. The chain joins TRBV7-2 to TRBJ2-7; 11 positions match TRBD2. This CDR3 has 16 amino acids. J was trimmed by 3 bases and V by 4 bases; bases with no gene match: 8. Germline V gene lookup returns CDR1 SGHTA and CDR2 FQGNSA.

The chain is built from TRBV28 and TRBJ2-1, with D maybe TRBD2 (5 bases). The V end was cut by 3 bases, the J end by 8 bases, with 14 bases between. The CDR3 totals 14 residues. CDR1 and CDR2 from the germline V gene are MDHEN and SYDVKM. CDR3 sequence: CASSLPGIGYEQFF. CDR3 bases: TGTGCCAGCAGTTTGCCCGGGATTGGTTATGAGCAGTTCTTC.

The chain joins TRBV28 to TRBJ2-1; 11 nucleotides match TRBD2. Germline V CDR1 and CDR2: MDHEN, SYDVKM. V lost 4 bases, J lost 4 bases, and 18 bases stayed unmatched. This CDR3 comprises 20 residues. The CDR3 region has the DNA TGTGCCAGCAGTTCCCCTCGGGGTAGCGGGAGGGGTTCGAATTACAATGAGCAGTTCTTC. Translating it yields CASSSPRGSGRGSNYNEQFF.

The chain has TRBV28 and TRBJ2-1, with D possibly TRBD2 on 6 matching bases. This CDR3 spans 15 amino acids. Germline CDR1 reads MDHEN; CDR2 reads SYDVKM. With 6 bases removed from V and 6 bases from J, the gap between germline ends came to 18 bases. CDR3 sequence (DNA): TGTGCCAGCAGCACCCACCCAAGCGGGTTCAATGAGCAGTTCTTC. It codes for CASSTHPSGFNEQFF.

The chain couples TRBV9 to TRBJ1-4; D perhaps matches TRBD1 (5 bases). Looked up from germline, CDR1 is SGDLS and CDR2 is YYNGEE. Trimming shortened V by 0 bases and J by 8 bases, and 11 bases separated the two germline ends. The CDR3 runs 14 residues. The CDR3 loop reads CASSVGGGTEKLFF. The CDR3 nucleotides are TGTGCCAGCAGCGTAGGTGGGGGGACGGAAAAACTGTTTTTT.

The chain links TRBV7-9 to TRBJ1-5, with 10 bases aligning to TRBD1. Germline V gives CDR1 SEHNR, CDR2 FQNEAQ (reference sequence). The CDR3 has 19 amino acids. Germline trimming cut 0 bases from V and 5 bases from J; bases unmatched to any gene: 13. The CDR3 DNA follows: TGTGCCAGCAGCTTAGCCAGACCGACCGGGACAGGGGACGATCAGCCCCAGCATTTT. Translation gives CASSLARPTGTGDDQPQHF.

V usage is TRBV19 and J usage is TRBJ2-1; 10 bases fit TRBD2. The CDR3 is 16 amino acids. Germline V gene data show CDR1 as LNHDA and CDR2 as SQIVND (reference sequence). With 4 bases clipped from V and 3 bases from J, the junction kept 6 bases outside the gene matches. CDR3 sequence (DNA): TGTGCCAGTAGTAAGAACAGCGGGAGGGGCTACAATGAGCAGTTCTTC. This encodes CASSKNSGRGYNEQFF.

The chain couples TRBV18 to TRBJ1-1; tentative D call: TRBD1 (5 bases). The CDR3 length is 16 residues. The germline V gene encodes CDR1 KGHSH and CDR2 LQKENI. Trimming removed 3 bases at V and 0 bases at J, with 14 bases between. Here the CDR3 DNA reads TGTGCCAGCTCACCCTCAAGGGGCAGATTGAACACTGAAGCTTTCTTT. Translating it yields CASSPSRGRLNTEAFF.

Judged by abundance, this clone is medium-sized. V usage is TRBV6-1 and J usage is TRBJ2-7, with TRBD1 identical over 9 bases. Per the germline V gene, CDR1 is MNHNS and CDR2 is SASEGT. The trim removed 2 bases at V and 4 bases at J, leaving 6 bases unmatched. This CDR3 is 15 amino acids long. CDR3 nucleotides: TGTGCCAGCAGTGAATTAGAGGACAGGGGTTACGAGCAGTACTTC. Translated: CASSELEDRGYEQYF.

The chain is built from TRBV11-2 and TRBJ2-2; D not resolved. V lost 1 base, J lost 3 bases, and 6 bases lay in between. The CDR3 has 14 amino acids. Germline V gene lookup returns CDR1 SGHAT and CDR2 FQNNGV. The CDR3 DNA sequence: TGTGCCAGCAGCTTAGCCGGTTACACCGGGGAGCTGTTTTTT. It translates to CASSLAGYTGELFF. Looking up the rest from reference TRBV11-2 and TRBJ2-2 gives the full variable domain: EAGVAQSPRYKIIEKRQSVAFWCNPISGHATLYWYQQILGQGPKLLIQFQNNGVVDDSQLPKDRFSAERLKGVDSTLKIQPAKLEDSAVYLCASSLAGYTGELFFGEGSRLTVL.

This clone was seen just once. The chain carries TRBV9 and TRBJ1-4, with 8 bases matching TRBD1. J lost 6 bases, V lost 3 bases, and 10 bases had no gene match. Germline V gene sequence: CDR1 SGDLS, CDR2 YYNGEE. CDR3 length: 16 residues. CDR3 DNA: TGTGCCAGCAGCGCGAGAGACAGGGGATGGGATGAAAAACTGTTTTTT. This translates into CASSARDRGWDEKLFF.

The chain links TRBV6-1 to TRBJ2-1, with D possibly matching TRBD2 (5 bases). Germline V gene sequence: CDR1 MNHNS, CDR2 SASEGT. CDR3 length: 14 residues. V was trimmed by 2 bases and J by 4 bases, leaving 9 bases between them. The CDR3 sequence: CASSEQAVYNEQFF. The CDR3 region has the DNA TGTGCCAGCAGTGAACAAGCGGTATACAATGAGCAGTTCTTC.

V usage is TRBV4-2 and J usage is TRBJ2-7, with 8 bases identical to TRBD2. The CDR3 loop spans 15 amino acids. Trimming took 4 bases from V and 0 from J; bases not matched to a gene: 5. The germline V gene has CDR1 LGHNA and CDR2 YNFKEQ. CDR3 DNA: TGTGCCAGCAGCCTCTCCGGGACTAGCTCCTACGAGCAGTACTTC. This codes for CASSLSGTSSYEQYF.

The V gene is TRBV15, the J gene TRBJ2-7, with D possibly TRBD2 on 5 matching bases. Per germline, CDR1 LNHNV and CDR2 YYDKDF (reference sequence). The CDR3 is 14 residues long. V was cut by 5 bases and J by 5 bases, with 16 bases left in between. CDR3 region: CATSRGLAGHEQYF. The CDR3 DNA reads as TGTGCCACCAGCCGAGGACTCGCGGGTCACGAGCAGTACTTC.

Concerning this clone itself: Within the sample, other DNA sequences also encode this same CDR3. The genes are TRBV6-5 and TRBJ2-5; 13 bases map to TRBD2. Germline V CDR1 and CDR2: MNHEY, SVGAGI. V trimming: 0 bases; J trimming: 5 bases; junction bases outside the gene matches: 0. CDR3 length equals 15 residues. The CDR3: CASSYSTSGGETQYF. The CDR3 DNA is TGTGCCAGCAGTTACTCGACTAGCGGGGGGGAGACCCAGTACTTC.

J is TRBJ2-7 and V is TRBV10-1; TRBD1 matches at 9 bases. Germline V gene data show CDR1 as WNHNN and CDR2 as SYGVQD (reference sequence). The CDR3 has 15 residues. After removal of 8 bases from V and 3 bases from J, the junction contained 11 bases not matched to a gene. CDR3 bases: TGCGCCAGCTCCCCTGGACAGGGGAACAACTACGAGCAGTACTTC. It specifies CASSPGQGNNYEQYF.

The chain has TRBV30 and TRBJ1-5, with 9 bases aligning to TRBD1. The CDR3 is made up of 13 amino acids. Trimming removed 5 bases from V and 10 bases from J; junction bases left unmatched: 9. The V gene's germline CDR1 is GTSNPN and CDR2 SVGIG (reference sequence). The CDR3 DNA reads as TGTGCCTGGGCCGGGACAGGGTTTTCCCCCCAGCATTTT. It is translated as CAWAGTGFSPQHF.

This rearrangement joins TRBV10-3 to TRBJ2-7; tentatively, D is TRBD1 (6 bases). The V gene's germline CDR1 is ENHRY and CDR2 SYGVKD. The CDR3 length is 16 residues. The V gene lost 0 bases and the J gene lost 5 bases, with 17 bases spanning the gap. The DNA for the CDR3 is TGTGCCATCAGTGAGTCCCAGGGCAGGGGTCCCCACGAGCAGTACTTC. This translates into CAISESQGRGPHEQYF.

CDR3 residues: CAWSSTVFQRPNTDTQYF. For the CDR3, the DNA is TGTGCCTGGAGTTCCACAGTTTTTCAGCGGCCAAACACAGATACGCAGTATTTT. This sequence joins TRBV30 and TRBJ2-3, with D possibly matching TRBD2 (5 bases). Germline CDR1 and CDR2: GTSNPN and SVGIG (reference sequence). The length of the CDR3 is 18 residues. The V end lost 2 bases, the J end lost 2 bases, and 23 bases lay between the germline ends.

This chain joins TRBV5-6 and TRBJ1-4; no clear D gene. The CDR3 is made up of 14 amino acids. The germline gives CDR1 SGHDT, CDR2 YYEEEE. Between the trimmed V and J ends, which lost 1 base and 3 bases, there was a span of 7 bases. CDR3 protein: CASSLWRSNEKLFF. The CDR3 region has the DNA TGTGCCAGCAGCTTGTGGCGGTCTAATGAAAAACTGTTTTTT. Full variable domain (missing parts from reference TRBV5-6 and TRBJ1-4): DAGVTQSPTHLIKTRGQQVTLRCSPKSGHDTVSWYQQALGQGPQFIFQYYEEEERQRGNFPDRFSGHQFPNYSSELNVNALLLGDSALYLCASSLWRSNEKLFFGSGTQLSVL.

V usage is TRBV11-1 and J usage is TRBJ2-3; 8 nucleotides agree with TRBD2. The ends lost 1 base at V and 0 bases at J; junction bases unmatched: 3. This CDR3 comprises 16 residues. Germline V gene sequence: CDR1 SGHAT, CDR2 FQDESV (reference sequence). The CDR3 reads CASSLDTSGSTDTQYF. CDR3 DNA sequence: TGTGCCAGCAGCTTAGATACTAGCGGTAGCACAGATACGCAGTATTTT. The variable domain in full, completed from reference TRBV11-1 and TRBJ2-3, reads EAEVAQSPRYKITEKSQAVAFWCDPISGHATLYWYRQILGQGPELLVQFQDESVVDDSQLPKDRFSAERLKGVDSTLKIQPAELGDSAMYLCASSLDTSGSTDTQYFGPGTRLTVL.

This rearrangement joins TRBV27 to TRBJ1-4, with D unclear. Trimming took 2 bases from V and 0 from J, leaving 7 bases between them. Germline CDR1 MNHEY, CDR2 SMNVEV (reference sequence). This CDR3 region has 15 residues. CDR3 sequence reads: CASSLSSATNEKLFF. The CDR3 DNA is TGTGCCAGCAGTTTAAGCTCGGCAACTAATGAAAAACTGTTTTTT.

V is TRBV5-6 and J is TRBJ2-1, with 11 bases aligning to TRBD2. V gave up 2 bases and J gave up 5 bases; unmatched junction bases: 6. CDR3 length: 16 amino acids. Germline V gene sequence: CDR1 SGHDT, CDR2 YYEEEE. CDR3 protein: CASSLLAGASHNEQFF. In DNA form, the CDR3 reads TGTGCCAGCAGCTTACTAGCGGGAGCATCCCACAATGAGCAGTTCTTC.